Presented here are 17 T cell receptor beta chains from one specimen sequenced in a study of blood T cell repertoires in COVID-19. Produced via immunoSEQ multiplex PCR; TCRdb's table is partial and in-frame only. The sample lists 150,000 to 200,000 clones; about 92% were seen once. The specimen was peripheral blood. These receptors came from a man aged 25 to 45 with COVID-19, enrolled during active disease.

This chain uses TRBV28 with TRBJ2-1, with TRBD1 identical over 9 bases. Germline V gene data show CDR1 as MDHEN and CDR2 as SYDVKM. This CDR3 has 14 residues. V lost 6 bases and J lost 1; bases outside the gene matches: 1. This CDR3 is CASRGTGSYNEQFF. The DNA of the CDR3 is TGTGCCAGCAGGGGGACAGGGTCCTACAATGAGCAGTTCTTC.

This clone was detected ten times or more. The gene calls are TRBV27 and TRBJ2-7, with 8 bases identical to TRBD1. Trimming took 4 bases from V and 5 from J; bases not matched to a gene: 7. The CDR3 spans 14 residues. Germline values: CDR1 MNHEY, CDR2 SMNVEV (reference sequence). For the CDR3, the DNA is TGTGCCAGCAGTTCCCGACAGGGGTCCGACGAGCAGTACTTC. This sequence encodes CASSSRQGSDEQYF.

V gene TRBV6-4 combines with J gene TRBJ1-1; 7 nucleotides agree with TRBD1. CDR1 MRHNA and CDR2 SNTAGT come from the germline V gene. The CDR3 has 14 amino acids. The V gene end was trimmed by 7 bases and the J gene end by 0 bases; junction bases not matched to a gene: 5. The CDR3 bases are TGTGCCAGCATCAGACAGGGAGTGAACACTGAAGCTTTCTTT. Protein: CASIRQGVNTEAFF.

For the CDR3, the DNA is TGTGCCACCAGTGATCCCGGGACAGGGGCCTTGAAGCTGTTTTTT. It codes for CATSDPGTGALKLFF. The V call is TRBV24-1, the J call TRBJ2-2; 10 nucleotides agree with TRBD1. This CDR3 is built from 15 residues. Trimming took 3 bases from V and 12 from J; bases not matched to a gene: 9. Looked up from germline, CDR1 is KGHDR and CDR2 is SFDVKD.

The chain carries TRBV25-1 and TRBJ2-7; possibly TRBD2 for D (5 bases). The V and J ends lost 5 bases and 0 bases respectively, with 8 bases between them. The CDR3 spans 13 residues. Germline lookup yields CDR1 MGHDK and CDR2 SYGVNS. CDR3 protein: CASSPGSSYEQYF. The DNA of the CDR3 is TGTGCCAGCAGTCCGGGGTCCTCCTACGAGCAGTACTTC.

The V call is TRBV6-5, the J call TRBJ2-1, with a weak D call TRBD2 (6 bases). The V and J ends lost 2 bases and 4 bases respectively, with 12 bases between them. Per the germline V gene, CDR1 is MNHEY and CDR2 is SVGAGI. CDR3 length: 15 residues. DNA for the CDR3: TGTGCCAGCAGTTACGGGGCTAGCGTTTACAATGAGCAGTTCTTC. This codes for CASSYGASVYNEQFF.

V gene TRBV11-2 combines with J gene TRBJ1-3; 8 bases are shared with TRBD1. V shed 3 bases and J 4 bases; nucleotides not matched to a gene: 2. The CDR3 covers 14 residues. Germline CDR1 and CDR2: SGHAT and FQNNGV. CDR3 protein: CASSFGTGGNTIYF. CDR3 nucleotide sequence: TGTGCCAGCAGCTTCGGGACAGGAGGAAACACCATATATTTT.

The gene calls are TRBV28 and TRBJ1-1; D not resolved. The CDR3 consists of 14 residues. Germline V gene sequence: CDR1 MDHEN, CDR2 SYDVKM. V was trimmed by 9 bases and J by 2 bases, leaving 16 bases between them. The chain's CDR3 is CASKAPGSNTEAFF. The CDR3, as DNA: TGTGCCAGTAAAGCCCCCGGGTCCAACACTGAAGCTTTCTTT.

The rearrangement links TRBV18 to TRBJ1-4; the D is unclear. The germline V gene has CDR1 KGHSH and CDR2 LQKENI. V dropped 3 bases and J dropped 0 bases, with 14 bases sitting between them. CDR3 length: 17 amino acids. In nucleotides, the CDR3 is TGTGCCAGCTCACCGAATGAAGCCTTTGCAACTAATGAAAAACTGTTTTTT. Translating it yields CASSPNEAFATNEKLFF.

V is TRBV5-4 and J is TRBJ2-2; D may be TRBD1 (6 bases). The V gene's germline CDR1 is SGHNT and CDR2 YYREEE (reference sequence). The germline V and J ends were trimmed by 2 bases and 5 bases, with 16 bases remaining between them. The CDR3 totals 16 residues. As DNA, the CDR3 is TGTGCCAGCAGCTTAAGGGGGATCCCCGGGACCGGGGAGCTGTTTTTT. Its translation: CASSLRGIPGTGELFF.

CDR3 region: CASSPWTSSYEQYF. CDR3 DNA sequence: TGTGCCAGCAGCCCGTGGACATCGTCCTACGAGCAGTACTTC. The chain couples TRBV5-4 to TRBJ2-7, with D maybe TRBD1 (5 bases). V was shortened by 4 bases and J by 1 base, with 12 bases between the two germline ends. CDR1 and CDR2 from the germline V gene are SGHNT and YYREEE (reference sequence). CDR3 length equals 14 residues.

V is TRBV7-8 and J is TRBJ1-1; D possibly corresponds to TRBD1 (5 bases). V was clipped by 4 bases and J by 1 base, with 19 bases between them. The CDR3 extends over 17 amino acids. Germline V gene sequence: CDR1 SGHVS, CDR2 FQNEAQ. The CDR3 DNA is TGTGCCAGCAGCTCACAGGCGGCCGGACGGAGGAACACTGAAGCTTTCTTT. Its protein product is CASSSQAAGRRNTEAFF.

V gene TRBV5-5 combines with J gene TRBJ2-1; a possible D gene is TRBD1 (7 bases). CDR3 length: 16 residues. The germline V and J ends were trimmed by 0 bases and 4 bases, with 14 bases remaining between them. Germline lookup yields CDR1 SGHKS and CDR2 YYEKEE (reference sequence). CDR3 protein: CASSLVLQGTYNEQFF. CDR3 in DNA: TGTGCCAGCAGCTTGGTGTTACAGGGGACTTACAATGAGCAGTTCTTC.

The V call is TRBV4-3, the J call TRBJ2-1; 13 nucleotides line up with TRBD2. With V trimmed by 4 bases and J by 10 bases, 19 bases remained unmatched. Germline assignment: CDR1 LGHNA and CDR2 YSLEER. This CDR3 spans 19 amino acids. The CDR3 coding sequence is TGCGCCAGCAGCCCCAGAGCCCCGGGGACTAGCGGGGTTCTCGGGGAGCAGTTCTTC. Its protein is CASSPRAPGTSGVLGEQFF.

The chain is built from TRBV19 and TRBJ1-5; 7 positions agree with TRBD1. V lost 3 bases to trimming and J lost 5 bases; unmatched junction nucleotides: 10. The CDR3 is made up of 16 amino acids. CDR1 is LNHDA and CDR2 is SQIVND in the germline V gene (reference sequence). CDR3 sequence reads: CASSMGDRVGDQPQHF. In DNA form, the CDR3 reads TGTGCCAGTAGTATGGGCGACAGGGTGGGAGATCAGCCCCAGCATTTT.

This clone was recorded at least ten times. CDR3 amino acids: CASSSSGAQHF. The CDR3 DNA sequence: TGTGCCAGCAGTTCGAGTGGAGCCCAGCATTTT. This rearrangement joins TRBV28 to TRBJ1-5; D unresolved. The V gene lost 4 bases and the J gene lost 11 bases, with 9 bases spanning the gap. Looked up from germline, CDR1 is MDHEN and CDR2 is SYDVKM. This CDR3 comprises 11 residues.

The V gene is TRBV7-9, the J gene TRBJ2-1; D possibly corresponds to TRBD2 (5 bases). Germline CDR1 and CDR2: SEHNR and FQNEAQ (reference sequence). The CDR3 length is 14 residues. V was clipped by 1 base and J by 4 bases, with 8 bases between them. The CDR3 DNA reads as TGTGCCAGCAGCTTAGGGACTTTTTACAATGAGCAGTTCTTC. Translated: CASSLGTFYNEQFF.